Below are 5 T cell receptor beta chains sequenced from a single sample in a study of T cells after yellow fever vaccination (dated by TCRdb to about 2019). The sample's treatment or condition label, decoded: live attenuated yellow fever vaccine strain. Receptor libraries were prepared by 5' RACE. The listed sequencing device is Illumina NovaSeq 6000. TCRdb reprocessing: public reads trimmed at Q25 with fastp, clones called with MiXCR, in-frame beta chains kept. Rows with a matching CDR3 protein are joined into one entry that keeps the most common DNA and genes. The sample table holds roughly 190,000 distinct CDR3 sequences, of which about 10% were seen once. 35% to 40% of the sample comes from the top ten. Sequenced material: CD8+ T cells sorted from PBMCs, taken 15 days after the yellow fever booster vaccination. These receptors were obtained from a man aged 18-30 years who received the YFV17D yellow fever vaccine.

This clonotype was observed a few times. This sequence joins TRBV7-2 and TRBJ1-2; no clear D. Germline CDR1 and CDR2: SGHTA and FQGNSA. The CDR3 sequence is 11 residues long. Deletions cut 3 bases from V and 6 bases from J, with 5 bases between. The chain's CDR3 is CASSLDDGYTF. The CDR3 region has the DNA TGTGCCAGCAGCTTGGATGATGGCTACACCTTC.

The chain links TRBV20-1 to TRBJ1-5; D is perhaps TRBD1 (5 bases). The V gene's germline CDR1 is DFQATT and CDR2 SNEGSKA (reference sequence). Trimming left V 0 bases short and J 6 bases short, with 12 bases between. The CDR3 extends over 14 amino acids. The CDR3 reads CSARDEQDGQPQHF. CDR3 in DNA: TGCAGTGCTAGAGATGAACAGGACGGTCAGCCCCAGCATTTT.

This chain uses TRBV3-1 with TRBJ2-5; D perhaps matches TRBD1 (5 bases). CDR1 and CDR2 from the germline V gene are LGHDT and YNNKEL (reference sequence). Trimming shortened V by 1 base and J by 4 bases, and 13 bases separated the two germline ends. This CDR3 region has 15 residues. CDR3 in amino acids: CASSQVLGLGETQYF. CDR3 DNA: TGTGCCAGCAGCCAAGTTCTGGGGCTGGGAGAGACCCAGTACTTC.

The genes are TRBV30 and TRBJ2-2; the D is unclear. Germline V CDR1 and CDR2: GTSNPN, SVGIG (reference sequence). The CDR3 length is 15 residues. V lost 0 bases, J lost 3 bases, and 11 bases lay in between. CDR3 in DNA: TGTGCCTGGAGTGTATCTCGGTCTCACACCGGGGAGCTGTTTTTT. It encodes CAWSVSRSHTGELFF.

This clonotype was seen a few times. The rearrangement joins TRBV7-6 to TRBJ2-1; 8 nucleotides line up with TRBD2. Germline V gene lookup returns CDR1 SGHVS and CDR2 FNYEAQ. V dropped 2 bases and J dropped 8; count of bases not matched to a gene: 5. CDR3 length: 14 amino acids. CDR3 region: CASSLYGGAHEQFF. The CDR3 nucleotides are TGTGCCAGCAGCTTATACGGGGGGGCACATGAGCAGTTCTTC.